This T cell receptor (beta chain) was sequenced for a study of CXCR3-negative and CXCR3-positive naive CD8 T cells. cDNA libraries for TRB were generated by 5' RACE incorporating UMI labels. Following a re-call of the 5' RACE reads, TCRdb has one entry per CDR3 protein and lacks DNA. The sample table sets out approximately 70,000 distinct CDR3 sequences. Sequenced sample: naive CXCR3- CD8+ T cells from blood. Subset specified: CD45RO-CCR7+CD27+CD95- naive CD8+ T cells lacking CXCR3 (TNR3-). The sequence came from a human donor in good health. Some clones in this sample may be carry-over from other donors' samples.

The CDR3 is CASSVGSGRPGELFF. The chain couples TRBV9 to TRBJ2-2; TCRdb's D call, TRBD1, is unchecked because there is no DNA. This CDR3 has 15 residues. Germline CDR1 SGDLS, CDR2 YYNGEE.